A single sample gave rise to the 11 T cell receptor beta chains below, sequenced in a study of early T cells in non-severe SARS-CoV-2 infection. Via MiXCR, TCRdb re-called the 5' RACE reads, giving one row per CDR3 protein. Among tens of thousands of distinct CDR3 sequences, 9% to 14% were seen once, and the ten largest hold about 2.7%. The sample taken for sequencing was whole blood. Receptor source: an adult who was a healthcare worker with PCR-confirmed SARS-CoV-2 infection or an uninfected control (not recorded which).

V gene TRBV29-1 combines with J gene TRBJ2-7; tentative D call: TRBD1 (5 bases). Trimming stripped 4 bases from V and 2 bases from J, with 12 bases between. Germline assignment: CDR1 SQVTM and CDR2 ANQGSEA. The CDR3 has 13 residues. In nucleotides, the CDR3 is TGCAGCGTTGTCGGCAGGACAACCTACGAGCAGTACTTC. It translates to CSVVGRTTYEQYF.

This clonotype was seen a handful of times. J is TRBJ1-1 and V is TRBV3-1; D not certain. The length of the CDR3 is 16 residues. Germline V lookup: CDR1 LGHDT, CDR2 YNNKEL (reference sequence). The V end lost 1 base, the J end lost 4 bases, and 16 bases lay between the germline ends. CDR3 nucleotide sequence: TGTGCCAGCAGCCAAGCGTCAGGCGGGATGGCCACTGAAGCTTTCTTT. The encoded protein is CASSQASGGMATEAFF.

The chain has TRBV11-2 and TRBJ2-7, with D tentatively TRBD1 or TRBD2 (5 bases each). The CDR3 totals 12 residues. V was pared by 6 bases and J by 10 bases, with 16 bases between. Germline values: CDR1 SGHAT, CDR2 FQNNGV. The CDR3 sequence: CASRRVTGRQYF. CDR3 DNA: TGTGCCAGCAGACGGGTAACGGGGCGTCAGTACTTC.

The CDR3 spells CSVASGPPAKNIQYF. The CDR3 nucleotides are TGCAGCGTTGCTTCCGGCCCCCCTGCCAAAAACATTCAGTACTTC. The chain carries TRBV29-1 and TRBJ2-4; D is ambiguous. V was cut by 4 bases and J by 1 base, with 14 bases left in between. Per the germline V gene, CDR1 is SQVTM and CDR2 is ANQGSEA. The CDR3 covers 15 residues.

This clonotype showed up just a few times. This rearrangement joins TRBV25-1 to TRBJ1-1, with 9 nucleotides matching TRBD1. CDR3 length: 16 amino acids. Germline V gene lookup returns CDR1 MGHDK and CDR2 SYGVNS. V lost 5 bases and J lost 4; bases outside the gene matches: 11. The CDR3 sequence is CASSPGTGRRSTEAFF. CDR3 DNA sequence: TGTGCCAGCAGTCCCGGGACAGGGAGGCGTAGCACTGAAGCTTTCTTT.

CDR3 loop: CASSPITSGNQPQHF. In DNA form, the CDR3 reads TGTGCCAGCAGCCCCATCACCTCAGGCAATCAGCCCCAGCATTTT. J is TRBJ1-5 and V is TRBV12-3 or TRBV12-4, with D unclear. Trimming pared 6 bases from V and 2 bases from J, leaving 14 bases between. This CDR3 comprises 15 residues.

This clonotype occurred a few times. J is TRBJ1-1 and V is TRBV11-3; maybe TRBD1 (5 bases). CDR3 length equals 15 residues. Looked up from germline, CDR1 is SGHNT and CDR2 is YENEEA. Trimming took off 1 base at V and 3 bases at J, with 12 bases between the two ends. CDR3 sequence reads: CASSLGGRADTEAFF. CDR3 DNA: TGTGCCAGCAGCTTAGGGGGACGGGCAGACACTGAAGCTTTCTTT.

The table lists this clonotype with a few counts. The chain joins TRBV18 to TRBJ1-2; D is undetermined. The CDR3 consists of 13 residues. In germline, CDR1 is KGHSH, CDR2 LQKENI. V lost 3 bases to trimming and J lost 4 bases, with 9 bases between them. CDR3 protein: CASSPGASYGYTF. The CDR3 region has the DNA TGTGCCAGCTCACCGGGAGCAAGCTATGGCTACACCTTC. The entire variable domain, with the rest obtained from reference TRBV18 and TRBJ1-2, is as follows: NAGVMQNPRHLVRRRGQEARLRCSPMKGHSHVYWYRQLPEEGLKFMVYLQKENIIDESGMPKERFSAEFPKEGPSILRIQQVVRGDSAAYFCASSPGASYGYTFGSGTRLTVV.

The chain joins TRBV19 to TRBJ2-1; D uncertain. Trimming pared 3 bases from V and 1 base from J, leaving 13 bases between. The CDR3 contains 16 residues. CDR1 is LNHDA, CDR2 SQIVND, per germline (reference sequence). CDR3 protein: CASSMTALFSYNEQFF. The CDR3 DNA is TGTGCCAGTAGTATGACGGCCCTGTTTTCCTACAATGAGCAGTTCTTC.

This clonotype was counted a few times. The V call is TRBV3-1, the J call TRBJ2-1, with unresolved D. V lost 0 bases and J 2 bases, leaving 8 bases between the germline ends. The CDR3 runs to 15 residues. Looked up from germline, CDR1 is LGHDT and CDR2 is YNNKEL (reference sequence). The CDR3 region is CASSQETSTYNEQFF. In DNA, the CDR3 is TGTGCCAGCAGCCAAGAGACCAGTACCTACAATGAGCAGTTCTTC.

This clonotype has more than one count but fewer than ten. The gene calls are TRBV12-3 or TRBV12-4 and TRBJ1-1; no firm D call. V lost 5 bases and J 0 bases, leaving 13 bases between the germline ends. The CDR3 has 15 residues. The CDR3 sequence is CASSPPLGMNTEAFF. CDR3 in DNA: TGTGCCAGCAGTCCCCCGTTGGGTATGAACACTGAAGCTTTCTTT.